Listed below are T cell receptor beta chains from one sample, sequenced in a study of CD8 T cells in Susac syndrome. TCRdb reanalysed the immunoSEQ multiplex PCR reads using MiXCR and keeps one entry per CDR3 protein. This sample has about 160,000 distinct CDR3 sequences, with 90% to 95% found just once. The sample was CD4+ T cells from PBMCs. Every receptor here comes from a human donor in good health. CDR3s include the opening cysteine and the closing phenylalanine or tryptophan. D genes are given only for firm matches. Expanded clones are given a class, and other clones once, few, many or no size at all.

d_gene | len | j_gene | abundance | v_gene | CDR3aa | CDR3nt
TRBD1 | 13 | TRBJ1-2 | NA | TRBV30 | CAWSSNGQGGYTF | TGTGCCTGGAGTTCAAACGGACAGGGGGGCTACACCTTC
TRBD1 | 17 | TRBJ1-1 | NA | TRBV10-3 | CAISEPPHDRANTEAFF | TGTGCCATCAGTGAGCCTCCTCATGACAGGGCGAACACTGAAGCTTTCTTT
TRBD2 | 14 | TRBJ2-1 | NA | TRBV11-2 | CAITRGSSYNEQFF | TGTGCCATTACGCGGGGGAGCTCCTACAATGAGCAGTTCTTC
TRBD2 | 15 | TRBJ2-5 | NA | TRBV5-1 | CASSLSSGAQETQYF | TGCGCCAGCAGCTTGTCTAGCGGTGCTCAAGAGACCCAGTACTTC
NA | 13 | TRBJ1-2 | NA | TRBV5-1 | CASSLNSADGYTF | TGCGCCAGCAGCCTAAATTCGGCGGATGGCTACACCTTC
TRBD2 | 17 | TRBJ2-7 | NA | TRBV20-1 | CSARVAGGRSSSYEQYF | TGCAGTGCTAGAGTAGCGGGGGGCCGTTCAAGCTCCTACGAGCAGTACTTC
TRBD2 | 15 | TRBJ2-3 | once | TRBV5-6 | CASSLGSGSADTQYF | TGTGCCAGCAGCTTGGGGAGCGGGAGTGCCGATACGCAGTATTTT
NA | 14 | TRBJ1-5 | NA | TRBV30 | CAFGSLAFNQPQHF | TGTGCCTTCGGGTCTCTTGCTTTCAATCAGCCCCAGCATTTT
NA | 14 | TRBJ1-5 | NA | TRBV6-6 | CASSYSSSNQPQHF | TGTGCCAGCAGTTACTCGAGCAGCAATCAGCCCCAGCATTTT
TRBD2 | 14 | TRBJ2-3 | NA | TRBV5-1 | CASSPTTSGDTQYF | TGCGCCAGCAGCCCCACGACTAGCGGAGATACGCAGTATTTT
NA | 14 | TRBJ2-7 | NA | TRBV19 | CASSLTGDTSEQYF | TGTGCCAGTAGCCTCACAGGAGACACCTCCGAGCAGTACTTC
TRBD2 | 18 | TRBJ2-7 | NA | TRBV28 | CASSLFGRVGSVNYEQYF | TGTGCCAGCAGTTTATTTGGGAGGGTGGGAAGCGTTAACTACGAGCAGTACTTC
TRBD1 | 15 | TRBJ2-7 | NA | TRBV15 | CATSRDGWDSYEQYF | TGTGCCACCAGCAGAGATGGGTGGGACAGCTACGAGCAGTACTTC
NA | 13 | TRBJ2-2 | NA | TRBV29-1 | CSVAYHGTGELFF | TGCAGCGTTGCCTACCATGGGACCGGGGAGCTGTTTTTT